Listed below are T cell receptor beta chains from one sample, sequenced in a study of blood T cell repertoires in COVID-19. The assay was immunoSEQ multiplex PCR, and TCRdb's table has in-frame clones only and misses some. The table shows more than 110,000 clones, with more than 75% occurring only once. The source material was peripheral blood. Receptors originate from a woman older than 75 with acute or convalescent COVID-19. Each CDR3 is given with its conserved first and last residue. Fields, in order: CDR3 protein, CDR3 DNA, J gene, V gene, clone size, D gene. D genes are given only for firm matches. The size field is filled for only some rows; it gives once, few, many or a size class.

CDR3aa: CASSRTGGSYEQYF; CDR3nt: TGCGCCAGCAGCCGAACAGGGGGGTCCTACGAGCAGTACTTC; j_gene: TRBJ2-7; v_gene: TRBV4-1; abundance: NA; d_gene: TRBD1
CDR3aa: CATSREQRSGDSYNEQFF; CDR3nt: TGTGCCACCAGCAGAGAGCAACGAAGCGGAGATTCCTACAATGAGCAGTTCTTC; j_gene: TRBJ2-1; v_gene: TRBV15; abundance: NA; d_gene: NA
CDR3aa: CASSLRLGVSEQFF; CDR3nt: TGTGCCAGCAGCTTACGACTAGGAGTCAGTGAGCAGTTCTTC; j_gene: TRBJ2-1; v_gene: TRBV11-2; abundance: NA; d_gene: NA
CDR3aa: CASSWRVGNQPQHF; CDR3nt: TGCGCCAGCAGTTGGCGGGTGGGCAATCAGCCCCAGCATTTT; j_gene: TRBJ1-5; v_gene: TRBV23-1; abundance: NA; d_gene: NA
CDR3aa: CASSKDMVDRVSYEQYF; CDR3nt: TGTGCCAGCAGCAAAGACATGGTTGACAGGGTCTCCTACGAGCAGTACTTC; j_gene: TRBJ2-7; v_gene: TRBV21-1; abundance: NA; d_gene: NA
CDR3aa: CASSLQGPNYGYTF; CDR3nt: TGTGCCAGCAGCTTGCAGGGGCCGAACTATGGCTACACCTTC; j_gene: TRBJ1-2; v_gene: TRBV5-8; abundance: NA; d_gene: NA
CDR3aa: CASSTGLAGDEQYF; CDR3nt: TGTGCCAGTAGTACTGGACTAGCGGGAGACGAGCAGTACTTC; j_gene: TRBJ2-7; v_gene: TRBV19; abundance: NA; d_gene: TRBD2
CDR3aa: CASSLGGRLEKLFF; CDR3nt: TGCGCCAGCAGCTTGGGGGGGAGGCTGGAAAAACTGTTTTTT; j_gene: TRBJ1-4; v_gene: TRBV5-1; abundance: NA; d_gene: NA
CDR3aa: CASDSWGNTIYF; CDR3nt: TGTGCCAGCGACTCTTGGGGAAACACCATATATTTT; j_gene: TRBJ1-3; v_gene: TRBV7-9; abundance: few; d_gene: NA
CDR3aa: CASSMIAAGAFF; CDR3nt: TGTGCCAGTAGTATGATTGCCGCAGGGGCTTTCTTT; j_gene: TRBJ1-1; v_gene: TRBV19; abundance: NA; d_gene: NA
CDR3aa: CASSEFKGAGEQYF; CDR3nt: TGCGCCAGCAGTGAGTTTAAGGGGGCTGGCGAGCAGTACTTC; j_gene: TRBJ2-7; v_gene: TRBV10-2; abundance: NA; d_gene: TRBD1
CDR3aa: CASSIVPGAGLGTEAFF; CDR3nt: TGTGCCAGTAGTATAGTCCCAGGGGCAGGGCTTGGCACTGAAGCTTTCTTT; j_gene: TRBJ1-1; v_gene: TRBV19; abundance: NA; d_gene: NA
CDR3aa: CASSAGWENYGYTF; CDR3nt: TGTGCCAGCAGTGCAGGGTGGGAAAACTATGGCTACACCTTC; j_gene: TRBJ1-2; v_gene: TRBV2; abundance: NA; d_gene: NA
CDR3aa: CSASAGRGTNEQFF; CDR3nt: TGCAGCGCATCGGCGGGCAGGGGAACTAATGAGCAGTTCTTC; j_gene: TRBJ2-1; v_gene: TRBV29-1; abundance: NA; d_gene: NA
CDR3aa: CASSLVDREWKQYF; CDR3nt: TGTGCCAGCAGCTTGGTGGACAGGGAATGGAAACAGTACTTC; j_gene: TRBJ2-7; v_gene: TRBV5-5; abundance: NA; d_gene: TRBD1
CDR3aa: CASSTGFRGQPQHF; CDR3nt: TGTGCCAGTAGTACCGGGTTCCGAGGACAGCCCCAGCATTTT; j_gene: TRBJ1-5; v_gene: TRBV19; abundance: once; d_gene: NA
CDR3aa: CASSPHYGPDSPLHF; CDR3nt: TGTGCCAGCTCACCACATTATGGTCCAGATTCACCCCTCCACTTT; j_gene: TRBJ1-6; v_gene: TRBV18; abundance: NA; d_gene: NA
CDR3aa: CASSLVDEQFF; CDR3nt: TGTGCCAGCAGCCTTGTAGATGAGCAGTTCTTC; j_gene: TRBJ2-1; v_gene: TRBV4-2; abundance: NA; d_gene: NA
CDR3aa: CASRGTGELANYGYTF; CDR3nt: TGTGCCAGTAGGGGGACAGGGGAACTGGCTAACTATGGCTACACCTTC; j_gene: TRBJ1-2; v_gene: TRBV19; abundance: few; d_gene: TRBD1
CDR3aa: CASSQVGDRVSGYTF; CDR3nt: TGTGCCAGCAGCCAAGTGGGTGACAGGGTGTCTGGCTACACCTTC; j_gene: TRBJ1-2; v_gene: TRBV3-1/TRBV3-2; abundance: NA; d_gene: TRBD1
CDR3aa: CASSHVPGQGMYGYTF; CDR3nt: TGTGCCAGCAGCCACGTCCCGGGACAGGGAATGTATGGCTACACCTTC; j_gene: TRBJ1-2; v_gene: TRBV28; abundance: NA; d_gene: TRBD1
CDR3aa: CSASPRLLAYNEQFF; CDR3nt: TGCAGTGCTAGTCCCCGCCTACTAGCATACAATGAGCAGTTCTTC; j_gene: TRBJ2-1; v_gene: TRBV20-1; abundance: NA; d_gene: NA
CDR3aa: CASRGENTGELFF; CDR3nt: TGCGCCAGCCGCGGGGAAAACACCGGGGAGCTGTTTTTT; j_gene: TRBJ2-2; v_gene: TRBV4-1; abundance: NA; d_gene: NA
CDR3aa: CASRGDRANTGELFF; CDR3nt: TGTGCCAGCAGGGGGGACAGGGCGAACACCGGGGAGCTGTTTTTT; j_gene: TRBJ2-2; v_gene: TRBV2; abundance: NA; d_gene: TRBD1
CDR3aa: CASSISGTLTDTQYF; CDR3nt: TGTGCCAGTAGTATATCTGGGACACTCACAGATACGCAGTATTTT; j_gene: TRBJ2-3; v_gene: TRBV19; abundance: NA; d_gene: NA
CDR3aa: CASRAPVQGVAGYTF; CDR3nt: TGTGCCAGCAGAGCCCCTGTCCAGGGTGTAGCTGGCTACACCTTC; j_gene: TRBJ1-2; v_gene: TRBV28; abundance: NA; d_gene: NA
CDR3aa: CASSFLSGRVNYGYTF; CDR3nt: TGTGCCAGCAGCTTCTTGTCGGGGAGAGTTAACTATGGCTACACCTTC; j_gene: TRBJ1-2; v_gene: TRBV7-2; abundance: few; d_gene: NA
CDR3aa: CASIAANSNQPQHF; CDR3nt: TGTGCCAGTATCGCCGCTAATAGCAATCAGCCCCAGCATTTT; j_gene: TRBJ1-5; v_gene: TRBV19; abundance: few; d_gene: NA
CDR3aa: CASSTGTGGKETQYF; CDR3nt: TGTGCCAGCAGTACCGGGACAGGGGGAAAAGAGACCCAGTACTTC; j_gene: TRBJ2-5; v_gene: TRBV27; abundance: NA; d_gene: TRBD1
CDR3aa: CASSTTGNPQPQHF; CDR3nt: TGTGCCAGTAGCACGACAGGGAACCCTCAGCCCCAGCATTTT; j_gene: TRBJ1-5; v_gene: TRBV19; abundance: NA; d_gene: TRBD1
CDR3aa: CASTPPGQESYEQYF; CDR3nt: TGTGCCAGCACTCCGCCTGGTCAGGAATCCTACGAGCAGTACTTC; j_gene: TRBJ2-7; v_gene: TRBV2; abundance: NA; d_gene: NA
CDR3aa: CASSGSDSSNSPLHF; CDR3nt: TGTGCCAGCAGTGGGAGTGACAGCAGTAATTCACCCCTCCACTTT; j_gene: TRBJ1-6; v_gene: TRBV2; abundance: NA; d_gene: NA
CDR3aa: CASSPRRGFDYGYTF; CDR3nt: TGTGCCAGCAGCCCCCGAAGAGGGTTTGACTATGGCTACACCTTC; j_gene: TRBJ1-2; v_gene: TRBV7-8; abundance: NA; d_gene: NA
CDR3aa: CASSLRRGWGGYGYTF; CDR3nt: TGTGCCAGCAGCTTAAGGCGCGGTTGGGGCGGCTATGGCTACACCTTC; j_gene: TRBJ1-2; v_gene: TRBV7-2; abundance: NA; d_gene: NA
CDR3aa: CASSQDRGLIYNEQFF; CDR3nt: TGTGCCAGCAGCCAAGATAGGGGACTAATCTACAATGAGCAGTTCTTC; j_gene: TRBJ2-1; v_gene: TRBV14; abundance: NA; d_gene: TRBD2
CDR3aa: CASSLNGGLMYEQYF; CDR3nt: TGTGCCAGCAGCTTGAACGGGGGTCTGATGTACGAGCAGTACTTC; j_gene: TRBJ2-7; v_gene: TRBV5-6; abundance: NA; d_gene: NA
CDR3aa: CASSQDRTGTQYF; CDR3nt: TGTGCCAGCAGCCAAGATCGAACGGGTACGCAGTATTTT; j_gene: TRBJ2-3; v_gene: TRBV14; abundance: NA; d_gene: NA
CDR3aa: CASSVVGQTTGELFF; CDR3nt: TGTGCCAGCAGCGTAGTGGGACAGACCACCGGGGAGCTGTTTTTT; j_gene: TRBJ2-2; v_gene: TRBV9; abundance: NA; d_gene: TRBD1
CDR3aa: CASKDNISGNTIYF; CDR3nt: TGTGCCAGCAAGGACAATATCTCTGGAAACACCATATATTTT; j_gene: TRBJ1-3; v_gene: TRBV6-5; abundance: NA; d_gene: NA
CDR3aa: CASSQVEVALAKNIQYF; CDR3nt: TGCGCCAGCAGCCAAGTAGAGGTAGCGTTAGCCAAAAACATTCAGTACTTC; j_gene: TRBJ2-4; v_gene: TRBV4-1; abundance: NA; d_gene: NA
CDR3aa: CASSLSMTSFTDTQYF; CDR3nt: TGTGCCAGCAGCTTGTCGATGACTAGCTTCACAGATACGCAGTATTTT; j_gene: TRBJ2-3; v_gene: TRBV5-4; abundance: NA; d_gene: TRBD2